This T cell receptor beta chain emerged from a study of shared T cell receptors in the human thymus. Data came from immunoSEQ multiplex PCR; TCRdb stores just in-frame clones and leaves some out. Of more than 550,000 clones listed, approximately 83% are singletons. The V gene's germline CDR1 is SGHDT and CDR2 YYEEEE. CDR3 length: 14 amino acids. Trimming took 4 bases from V and 8 from J, leaving 15 bases between them. These data also formed part of another study, on human thymus T cells. That paper notes: Thymic and blood repertoires appeared to display a bias in their usage of V and J genes.

This clonotype was sampled from a girl less than two years old with a congenital heart defect. V usage is TRBV5-6 and J usage is TRBJ1-4; D gene ambiguous. Material: thymocytes. The CDR3 DNA reads TGTGCCAGCAGCCGCCGGGATAAAGGGGAAAAACTGTTTTTT. Translation gives CASSRRDKGEKLFF.